Listed here are 25 T cell receptor beta chains from one sample, sequenced in a study of glioma-infiltrating T cells after dendritic cell vaccination. Profiled with immunoSEQ multiplex PCR; TCRdb holds only in-frame clones, not every one. This repertoire shows 65,000 to 90,000 clones, roughly 80% found once; its top ten account for roughly 2.2%. This specimen consisted of blood, obtained before dendritic cell vaccination. Every receptor here comes from a human donor with glioblastoma.

This clone was picked up a small number of times. The rearrangement joins TRBV7-9 to TRBJ1-2, with D tentatively TRBD1 (5 bases). There are 13 residues in the CDR3. The germline CDR1 and CDR2 sequences are SEHNR and FQNEAQ (reference sequence). V was shortened by 7 bases and J by 8 bases, with 17 bases between the two germline ends. This CDR3 reads CASTWSGLGGYTF. CDR3 nucleotides: TGTGCCAGCACCTGGTCAGGGTTGGGCGGCTACACCTTC.

The gene calls are TRBV19 and TRBJ2-2; D is unclear. V was shortened by 7 bases and J by 1 base, with 7 bases between the two germline ends. The CDR3 loop spans 13 amino acids. Germline V CDR1 and CDR2: LNHDA, SQIVND (reference sequence). The chain's CDR3 is CASNSRNTGELFF. The DNA of the CDR3 is TGTGCCAGTAATTCCAGGAACACCGGGGAGCTGTTTTTT.

V and J are TRBV5-4 and TRBJ1-1; TRBD1 agrees at 7 bases. Germline CDR1 and CDR2: SGHNT and YYREEE (reference sequence). The length of the CDR3 is 16 residues. V lost 2 bases to trimming and J lost 6 bases; unmatched junction nucleotides: 13. CDR3 DNA: TGTGCCAGCAGCTTACCTAACAGGGGACGTAATTCTGAAGCTTTCTTT. Its protein is CASSLPNRGRNSEAFF. The whole variable domain, remainder taken from reference TRBV5-4 and TRBJ1-1, is ETGVTQSPTHLIKTRGQQVTLRCSSQSGHNTVSWYQQALGQGPQFIFQYYREEENGRGNFPPRFSGLQFPNYSSELNVNALELDDSALYLCASSLPNRGRNSEAFFGQGTRLTVV.

The gene calls are TRBV9 and TRBJ2-1; 11 bases align to TRBD2. V shed 3 bases, J shed 5 bases, and the junction held 10 bases outside the gene matches. Germline V gene lookup returns CDR1 SGDLS and CDR2 YYNGEE. This CDR3 spans 17 amino acids. CDR3 amino acids: CASSGHILAGDDNEQFF. For the CDR3, the DNA is TGTGCCAGCAGCGGTCATATACTAGCGGGAGATGACAATGAGCAGTTCTTC.

This chain uses TRBV5-1 with TRBJ1-4; no clear D gene. Germline V lookup: CDR1 SGHRS, CDR2 YFSETQ. The CDR3 consists of 14 residues. The V end lost 0 bases, the J end lost 3 bases, and 6 bases lay between the germline ends. CDR3 DNA: TGCGCCAGCAGCTTGGACACCTCTAATGAAAAACTGTTTTTT. This sequence encodes CASSLDTSNEKLFF.

This sequence joins TRBV7-9 and TRBJ1-6; no firm D call. Trimming shortened V by 7 bases and J by 14 bases, and 15 bases separated the two germline ends. CDR1 and CDR2 (germline): SEHNR, FQNEAQ (reference sequence). This CDR3 has 12 amino acids. CDR3 DNA: TGTGCCAGCACCTACTCCGATTTAGCCCTCCACTTT. It is translated as CASTYSDLALHF.

The chain is built from TRBV6-1 and TRBJ1-5, with D uncertain. The germline V gene encodes CDR1 MNHNS and CDR2 SASEGT. V was cut by 3 bases and J by 6 bases, with 3 bases left in between. There are 11 residues in the CDR3. Written as DNA, the CDR3 is TGTGCCAGCAGTGAGAGTCAGCCCCAGCATTTT. Its translation is CASSESQPQHF.

The chain is built from TRBV5-1 and TRBJ2-5; D is perhaps TRBD1 (5 bases). Germline CDR1 SGHRS, CDR2 YFSETQ. Deletions cut 0 bases from V and 5 bases from J, with 8 bases between. CDR3 size: 13 residues. CDR3 in amino acids: CASSLAGPETQYF. CDR3 in DNA: TGCGCCAGCAGCTTGGCAGGGCCCGAGACCCAGTACTTC.

This clone was counted between two and nine times. CDR3 sequence reads: CASSTERQGGQPQHF. The CDR3 coding sequence is TGTGCCAGCAGCACTGAACGGCAGGGTGGACAGCCCCAGCATTTT. The chain has TRBV2 and TRBJ1-5, with TRBD1 as a possible D gene (5 bases). The germline V gene has CDR1 SNHLY and CDR2 FYNNEI. This CDR3 comprises 15 residues. V lost 6 bases, J lost 7 bases, and 19 bases lay in between.

This clone was seen a handful of times. The chain combines TRBV5-4 with TRBJ2-3; maybe TRBD1 (6 bases). The CDR3 has 16 residues. The germline CDR1 and CDR2 sequences are SGHNT and YYREEE (reference sequence). V was trimmed by 1 base and J by 0 bases, leaving 12 bases between them. This CDR3 reads CASSLKDSPSTDTQYF. Written as DNA, the CDR3 is TGTGCCAGCAGCTTGAAGGACAGTCCTAGCACAGATACGCAGTATTTT. The full variable domain, with the rest looked up from reference TRBV5-4 and TRBJ2-3, is ETGVTQSPTHLIKTRGQQVTLRCSSQSGHNTVSWYQQALGQGPQFIFQYYREEENGRGNFPPRFSGLQFPNYSSELNVNALELDDSALYLCASSLKDSPSTDTQYFGPGTRLTVL.

This chain joins TRBV19 and TRBJ1-3; D is unresolved. Germline lookup yields CDR1 LNHDA and CDR2 SQIVND (reference sequence). Deletions cut 7 bases from V and 2 bases from J, with 12 bases between. The CDR3 sequence is 14 residues long. The DNA of the CDR3 is TGTGCCAGTACCACGGTAGAGGCTGGAAACACCATATATTTT. Translation: CASTTVEAGNTIYF.

V and J are TRBV2 and TRBJ1-5, with D unresolved. The CDR3 has 18 residues. Looked up from germline, CDR1 is SNHLY and CDR2 is FYNNEI. Trimming cost V 8 bases and J 0 bases, with 23 bases left between them. CDR3 residues: CASHPMGEPLNSNQPQHF. The CDR3 DNA reads as TGTGCCAGCCACCCCATGGGAGAGCCACTCAATAGCAATCAGCCCCAGCATTTT.

This chain joins TRBV6-1 and TRBJ1-3; D is ambiguous. V was shortened by 5 bases and J by 0 bases, with 8 bases between the two germline ends. This CDR3 has 14 amino acids. Germline CDR1 and CDR2: MNHNS and SASEGT. The CDR3 DNA follows: TGTGCCAGCAGTACGGGGTTCTCTGGAAACACCATATATTTT. Encoded protein: CASSTGFSGNTIYF.

V and J are TRBV15 and TRBJ2-3; 8 bases are a match to TRBD2. The CDR3 consists of 21 residues. In germline, CDR1 is LNHNV, CDR2 YYDKDF (reference sequence). Trimming removed 5 bases from V and 2 bases from J; junction bases left unmatched: 24. The CDR3: CATSGPGGAALEAGDTDTQYF. CDR3 DNA: TGTGCCACCAGCGGACCCGGGGGGGCGGCTCTCGAAGCGGGCGACACAGATACGCAGTATTTT.

This clone came up a few times. The V gene is TRBV6-6, the J gene TRBJ1-1; unclear D gene. Germline-derived CDR1 and CDR2 are MNHNY and SVGAGI (reference sequence). Trimming took off 7 bases at V and 2 bases at J, with 11 bases between the two ends. The CDR3 is 13 amino acids. This chain's CDR3 is CASTLTRNTEAFF. In nucleotides, the CDR3 is TGTGCCAGCACCTTGACTCGTAACACTGAAGCTTTCTTT.

The V and J genes are TRBV28 and TRBJ1-2; no definite D call. The CDR3 runs to 12 residues. V lost 5 bases and J 4 bases, leaving 8 bases between the germline ends. Germline CDR1 is MDHEN and CDR2 is SYDVKM. The CDR3, as DNA: TGTGCCAGCAGTCCGGGATCCTATGGCTACACCTTC. Protein: CASSPGSYGYTF.

The count of this clone is one. V gene TRBV5-1 combines with J gene TRBJ1-5; possible D gene TRBD1, 6 bases. V was pared by 0 bases and J by 4 bases, with 14 bases between. This CDR3 region has 16 residues. The germline gives CDR1 SGHRS, CDR2 YFSETQ. CDR3 region: CASSLDGTNPNQPQHF. DNA for the CDR3: TGCGCCAGCAGCTTGGATGGGACAAACCCTAATCAGCCCCAGCATTTT.

This sequence joins TRBV5-6 and TRBJ1-5; D is ambiguous. Germline V gene sequence: CDR1 SGHDT, CDR2 YYEEEE. V lost 2 bases, J lost 3 bases, and 15 bases lay in between. CDR3 length equals 16 residues. CDR3 amino acids: CASSFGGYGVNQPQHF. As DNA, the CDR3 is TGTGCCAGCAGCTTCGGAGGATACGGGGTCAATCAGCCCCAGCATTTT.

This clone was counted a single time. The V call is TRBV19, the J call TRBJ1-5; a weak D match, TRBD1 (6 bases). V was shortened by 7 bases and J by 11 bases, with 15 bases between the two germline ends. The V gene's germline CDR1 is LNHDA and CDR2 SQIVND (reference sequence). This CDR3 is 12 amino acids long. CDR3 coding DNA: TGTGCCAGTACGCCAAGGGGGGGGTCCCAGCATTTT. The encoded protein is CASTPRGGSQHF.

The chain is built from TRBV4-1 and TRBJ2-6, with 9 nucleotides matching TRBD1. CDR1 MGHRA and CDR2 YSYEKL come from the germline V gene. This CDR3 is built from 17 residues. V lost 3 bases, J lost 1 base, and 4 bases stayed unmatched. The CDR3 region is CASSHTGTGSGANVLTF. In nucleotides, the CDR3 is TGCGCCAGCAGCCATACCGGGACAGGGTCTGGGGCCAACGTCCTGACTTTC.

This clone was seen a handful of times. The chain recombines TRBV12-5 with TRBJ2-3; 9 bases fit TRBD2. Germline V CDR1 and CDR2: LGHNT, FRNRAP. The ends lost 4 bases at V and 1 base at J; junction bases unmatched: 6. This CDR3 has 16 amino acids. The CDR3 sequence is CASGSSRGGRTDTQYF. The CDR3 nucleotides read TGTGCTAGTGGTTCCTCGCGGGGGGGACGCACAGATACGCAGTATTTT.

The chain carries TRBV11-3 and TRBJ2-3, with D hard to call. V lost 1 base, J lost 4 bases, and 3 bases lay in between. The CDR3 is made up of 12 amino acids. In germline, CDR1 is SGHNT, CDR2 YENEEA. This CDR3 reads CASSLASDTQYF. Written as DNA, the CDR3 is TGTGCCAGCAGCTTAGCTTCAGATACGCAGTATTTT. Filled out from reference TRBV11-3 and TRBJ2-3, the complete variable domain reads EAGVVQSPRYKIIEKKQPVAFWCNPISGHNTLYWYLQNLGQGPELLIRYENEEAVDDSQLPKDRFSAERLKGVDSTLKIQPAELGDSAVYLCASSLASDTQYFGPGTRLTVL.

V usage is TRBV15 and J usage is TRBJ2-7, with D possibly being TRBD2 (6 bases). This CDR3 is 18 amino acids long. The V and J ends lost 1 base and 1 base respectively, with 20 bases between them. Germline V CDR1 and CDR2: LNHNV, YYDKDF (reference sequence). CDR3 region: CATSRGNPGLRLSYEQYV. The DNA of the CDR3 is TGTGCCACCAGCAGAGGAAACCCGGGACTCCGGCTTTCCTACGAGCAGTACGTC.

The chain links TRBV7-8 to TRBJ2-1; the match to TRBD2 covers 8 bases. The V gene end was trimmed by 1 base and the J gene end by 5 bases; junction bases not matched to a gene: 10. The germline V gene encodes CDR1 SGHVS and CDR2 FQNEAQ. The CDR3 extends over 17 amino acids. The CDR3 DNA follows: TGTGCCAGCAGCTTAGTAATAGCGGGACAAATTAACAATGAGCAGTTCTTC. Its translation is CASSLVIAGQINNEQFF.

By proportion, this clone is medium-sized. Here the CDR3 DNA reads TGTGCCAGCAGTGACTCGGGGGGGGCCACAGATACGCAGTATTTT. Protein sequence: CASSDSGGATDTQYF. V is TRBV6-4 and J is TRBJ2-3, with a possible D match to TRBD2 (7 bases). V lost 0 bases and J 2 bases, leaving 9 bases between the germline ends. Germline-derived CDR1 and CDR2 are MRHNA and SNTAGT. There are 15 residues in the CDR3.